The sequence of this T cell receptor beta chain was determined in a study of T cell responses to AZD1222 COVID-19 vaccine. The CDR3 consists of 15 residues. Germline V CDR1 and CDR2: LGHDT, YNNKEL (reference sequence). V lost 1 base, J lost 2 bases, and 9 bases lay in between. Libraries were prepared by immunoSEQ multiplex PCR; TCRdb keeps only in-frame clonotypes and omits some of them. The sample includes 95,000 to 110,000 clones, 75% to 90% seen only once; the top ten take around 9.4%. Points on this clone: Its antigen remains unknown.

General study results and limits: A mostly white British donor set with more females was recruited, and clonal diversity was possibly underestimated. At baseline, seropositivity was found in only 5 to 7 AZD1222 recipients. Repertoire sampling happened only post peak T cell response.

This rearrangement joins TRBV3-1 (or the pseudogene TRBV3-2) to TRBJ1-3; D is unresolved. This receptor was identified in an adult in good health. Sequenced material: peripheral blood, taken on day 0 of AZD1222 vaccination. CDR3 nucleotides: TGTGCCAGCAGCCAAGGTTGGGGTACTGGAAACACCATATATTTT. Its protein product is CASSQGWGTGNTIYF.